This TCR beta chain was sequenced during a study of T cell responses to AZD1222 COVID-19 vaccine. Study-level findings and limits: Once two AZD1222 doses were given, Spike-specific TCR breadth and depth went up. Just six AZD1222 recipients were seropositive at baseline. White British ancestry dominated among donors, who included more females, and clonal diversity was possibly underestimated. Targeting of unmutated variant regions was reportedly seen in nearly half of spike-specific TCRs.

Some clones are missing from TCRdb's copy, which holds only in-frame ones; the method was immunoSEQ multiplex PCR. This sample has approximately 89,000 clones, with around nine tenths found just once. V gave up 3 bases and J gave up 2 bases, with 10 bases separating them. The CDR3 runs to 15 residues. Germline-derived CDR1 and CDR2 are KGHSH and LQKENI. As concerns this clone: The antigen remains undetermined.

The receptor's source is an adult in good health. The sample in question was peripheral blood, obtained on day 0 of AZD1222 vaccination. This chain links TRBV18 with TRBJ1-4, with D maybe TRBD1 (6 bases). The CDR3 loop is CASSPTGSTNEKLFF. For the CDR3, the DNA is TGTGCCAGCTCACCGACAGGCAGCACTAATGAAAAACTGTTTTTT. The full variable domain, with the rest looked up from reference TRBV18 and TRBJ1-4, is NAGVMQNPRHLVRRRGQEARLRCSPMKGHSHVYWYRQLPEEGLKFMVYLQKENIIDESGMPKERFSAEFPKEGPSILRIQQVVRGDSAAYFCASSPTGSTNEKLFFGSGTQLSVL.